A single sample is the source of the 2 T cell receptor beta chains below, sequenced in a study of control samples from healthy donors and cancer patients. Data came from immunoSEQ multiplex PCR; TCRdb stores just in-frame clones and leaves some out. The sample includes roughly 150,000 clones, 90% to 95% of them seen just once. The sequencing input was blood. The receptor source for this set is a man in his late teens or twenties in good health.

The chain couples TRBV27 to TRBJ1-5; 11 bases fit TRBD1. Germline V gene lookup returns CDR1 MNHEY and CDR2 SMNVEV (reference sequence). CDR3 length equals 15 residues. V trimming: 5 bases; J trimming: 7 bases; junction bases outside the gene matches: 7. The CDR3 is CASSPFRDRGQPQHF. CDR3 in DNA: TGTGCCAGCAGTCCTTTCCGGGACAGGGGGCAGCCCCAGCATTTT.

The chain employs TRBV7-2 and TRBJ2-5; 8 nucleotides line up with TRBD2. Germline CDR1 and CDR2: SGHTA and FQGNSA. V was pared by 3 bases and J by 4 bases, with 4 bases of the junction left unmatched. The CDR3 contains 14 residues. In DNA form, the CDR3 reads TGTGCCAGCAGCTTGGAGCGGGAGTTAGAGACCCAGTACTTC. This translates into CASSLERELETQYF.